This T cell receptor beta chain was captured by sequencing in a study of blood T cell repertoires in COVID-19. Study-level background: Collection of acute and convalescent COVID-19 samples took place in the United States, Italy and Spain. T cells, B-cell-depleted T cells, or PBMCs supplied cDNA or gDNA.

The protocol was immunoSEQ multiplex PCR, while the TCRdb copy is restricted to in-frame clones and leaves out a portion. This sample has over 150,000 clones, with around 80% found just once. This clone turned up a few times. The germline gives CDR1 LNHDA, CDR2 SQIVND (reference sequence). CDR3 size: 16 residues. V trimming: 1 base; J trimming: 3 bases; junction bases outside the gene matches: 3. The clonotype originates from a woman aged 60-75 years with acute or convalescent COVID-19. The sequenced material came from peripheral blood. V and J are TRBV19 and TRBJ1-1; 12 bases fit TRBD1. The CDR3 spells CASSIGDRGPDTEAFF. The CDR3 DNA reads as TGTGCCAGTAGTATAGGGGACAGGGGGCCGGACACTGAAGCTTTCTTT.